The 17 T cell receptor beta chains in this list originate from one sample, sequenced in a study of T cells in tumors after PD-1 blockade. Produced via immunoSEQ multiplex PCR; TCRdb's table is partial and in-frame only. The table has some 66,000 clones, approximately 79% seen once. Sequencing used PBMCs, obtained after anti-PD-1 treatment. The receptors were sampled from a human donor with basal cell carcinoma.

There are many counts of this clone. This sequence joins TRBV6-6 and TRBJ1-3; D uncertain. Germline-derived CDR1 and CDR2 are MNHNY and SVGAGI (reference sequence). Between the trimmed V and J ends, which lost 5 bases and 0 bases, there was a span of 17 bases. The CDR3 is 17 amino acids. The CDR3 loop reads CASSPTYEDGSGNTIYF. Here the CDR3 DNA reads TGTGCCAGCAGTCCCACCTATGAGGACGGCTCTGGAAACACCATATATTTT.

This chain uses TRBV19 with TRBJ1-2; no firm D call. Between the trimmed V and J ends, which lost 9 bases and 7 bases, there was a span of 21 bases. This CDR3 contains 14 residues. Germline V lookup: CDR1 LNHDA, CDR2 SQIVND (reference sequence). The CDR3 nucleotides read TGTGCCAGCTCCGGGCCTCCCATCTACGGTGGCTACACCTTC. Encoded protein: CASSGPPIYGGYTF.

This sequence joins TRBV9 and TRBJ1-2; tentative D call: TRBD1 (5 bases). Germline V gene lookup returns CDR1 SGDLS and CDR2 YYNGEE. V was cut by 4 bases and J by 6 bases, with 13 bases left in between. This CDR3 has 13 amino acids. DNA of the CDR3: TGTGCCAGCAGCCCTAGTGGAGGGGATGGCTACACCTTC. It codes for CASSPSGGDGYTF.

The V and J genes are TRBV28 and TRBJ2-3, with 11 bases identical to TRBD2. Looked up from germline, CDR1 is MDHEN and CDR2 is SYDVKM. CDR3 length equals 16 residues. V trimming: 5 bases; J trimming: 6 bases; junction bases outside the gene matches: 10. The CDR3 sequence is CASSTRASGGLDTQYF. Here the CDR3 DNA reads TGTGCCAGCAGTACCCGGGCTAGCGGGGGGCTGGATACGCAGTATTTT. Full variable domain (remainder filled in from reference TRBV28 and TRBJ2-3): DVKVTQSSRYLVKRTGEKVFLECVQDMDHENMFWYRQDPGLGLRLIYFSYDVKMKEKGDIPEGYSVSREKKERFSLILESASTNQTSMYLCASSTRASGGLDTQYFGPGTRLTVL.

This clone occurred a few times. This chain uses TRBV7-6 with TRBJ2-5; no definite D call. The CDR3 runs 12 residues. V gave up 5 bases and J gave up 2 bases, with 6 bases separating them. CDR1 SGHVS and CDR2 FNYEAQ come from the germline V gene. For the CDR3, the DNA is TGTGCCAGCAGCCAGTTACAAGAGACCCAGTACTTC. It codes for CASSQLQETQYF.

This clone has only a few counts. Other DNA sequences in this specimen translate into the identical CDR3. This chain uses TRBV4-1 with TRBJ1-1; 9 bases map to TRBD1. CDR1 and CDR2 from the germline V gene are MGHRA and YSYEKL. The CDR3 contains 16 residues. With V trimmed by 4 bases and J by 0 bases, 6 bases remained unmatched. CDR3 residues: CASSRGQGTMNTEAFF. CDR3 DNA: TGCGCCAGCAGCCGCGGACAGGGGACCATGAACACTGAAGCTTTCTTT.

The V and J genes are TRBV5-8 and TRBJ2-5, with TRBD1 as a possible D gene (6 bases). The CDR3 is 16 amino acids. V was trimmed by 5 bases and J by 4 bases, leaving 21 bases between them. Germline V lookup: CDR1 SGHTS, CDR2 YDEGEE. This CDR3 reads CASSFAQGNFGETQYF. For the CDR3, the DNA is TGTGCCAGCAGTTTCGCACAGGGTAACTTCGGAGAGACCCAGTACTTC. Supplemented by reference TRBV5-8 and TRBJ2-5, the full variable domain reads EAGVTQSPTHLIKTRGQQATLRCSPISGHTSVYWYQQALGLGLQFLLWYDEGEERNRGNFPPRFSGRQFPNYSSELNVNALELEDSALYLCASSFAQGNFGETQYFGPGTRLLVL.

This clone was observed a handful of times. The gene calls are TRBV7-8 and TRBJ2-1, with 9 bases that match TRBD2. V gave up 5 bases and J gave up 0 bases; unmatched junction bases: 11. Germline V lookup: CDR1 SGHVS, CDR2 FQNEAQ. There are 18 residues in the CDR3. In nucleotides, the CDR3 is TGTGCCAGCAGCGCCCCGGGGGGCGGGGGGGCCTCCTACAATGAGCAGTTCTTC. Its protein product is CASSAPGGGGASYNEQFF.

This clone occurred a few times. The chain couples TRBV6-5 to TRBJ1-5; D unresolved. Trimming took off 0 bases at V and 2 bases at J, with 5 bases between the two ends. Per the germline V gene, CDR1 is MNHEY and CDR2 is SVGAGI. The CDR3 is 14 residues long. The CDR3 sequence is CASSYSSGNQPQHF. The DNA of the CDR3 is TGTGCCAGCAGTTACTCGAGTGGCAATCAGCCCCAGCATTTT.

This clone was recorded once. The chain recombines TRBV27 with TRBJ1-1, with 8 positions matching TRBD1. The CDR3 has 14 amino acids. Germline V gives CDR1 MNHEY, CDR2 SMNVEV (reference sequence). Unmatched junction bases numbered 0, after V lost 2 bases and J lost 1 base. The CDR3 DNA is TGTGCCAGCAGTTTAGACAGGGGGAACACTGAAGCTTTCTTT. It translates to CASSLDRGNTEAFF.

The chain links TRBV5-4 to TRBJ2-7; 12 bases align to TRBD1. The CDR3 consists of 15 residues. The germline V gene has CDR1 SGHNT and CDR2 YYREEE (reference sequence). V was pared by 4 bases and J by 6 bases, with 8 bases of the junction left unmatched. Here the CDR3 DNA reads TGTGCCAGCAGCACCCCGGGACAGGGGGCGGTCGAGCAGTACTTC. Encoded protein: CASSTPGQGAVEQYF. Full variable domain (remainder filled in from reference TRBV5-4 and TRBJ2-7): ETGVTQSPTHLIKTRGQQVTLRCSSQSGHNTVSWYQQALGQGPQFIFQYYREEENGRGNFPPRFSGLQFPNYSSELNVNALELDDSALYLCASSTPGQGAVEQYFGPGTRLTVT.

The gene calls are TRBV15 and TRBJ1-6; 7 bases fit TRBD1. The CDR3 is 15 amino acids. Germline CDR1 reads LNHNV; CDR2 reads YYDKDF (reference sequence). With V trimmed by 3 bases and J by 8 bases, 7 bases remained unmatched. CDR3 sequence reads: CATSREGGGYSPLHF. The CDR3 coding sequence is TGTGCCACCAGCAGGGAAGGGGGCGGGTATTCACCCCTCCACTTT.

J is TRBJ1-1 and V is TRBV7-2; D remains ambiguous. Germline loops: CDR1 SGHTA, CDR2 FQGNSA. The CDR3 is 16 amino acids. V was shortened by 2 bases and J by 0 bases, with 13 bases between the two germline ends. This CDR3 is CASSLFVRGLNTEAFF. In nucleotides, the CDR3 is TGTGCCAGCAGCTTATTTGTGCGGGGATTGAACACTGAAGCTTTCTTT.

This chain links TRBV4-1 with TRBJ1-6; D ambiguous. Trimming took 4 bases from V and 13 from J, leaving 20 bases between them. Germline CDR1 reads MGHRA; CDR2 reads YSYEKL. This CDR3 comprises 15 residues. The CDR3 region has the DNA TGCGCCAGCAGCCTTAGGGAGAGGGATAGAATGCCCCTCCACTTT. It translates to CASSLRERDRMPLHF.

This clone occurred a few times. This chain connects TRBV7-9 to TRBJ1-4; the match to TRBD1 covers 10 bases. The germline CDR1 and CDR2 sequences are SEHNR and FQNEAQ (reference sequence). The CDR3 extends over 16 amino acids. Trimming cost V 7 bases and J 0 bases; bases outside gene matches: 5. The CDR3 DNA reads TGTGCCAGCATCAGGACAGGGGGAGCAACTAATGAAAAACTGTTTTTT. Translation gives CASIRTGGATNEKLFF.

The CDR3 DNA sequence: TGTGCCACCAGTGAGTCAGGGACAGATACGCAGTATTTT. As protein: CATSESGTDTQYF. This sequence joins TRBV24-1 and TRBJ2-3; a weak D match, TRBD1 (5 bases). Germline lookup yields CDR1 KGHDR and CDR2 SFDVKD. This CDR3 spans 13 amino acids. V gave up 4 bases and J gave up 3 bases, with 7 bases separating them.

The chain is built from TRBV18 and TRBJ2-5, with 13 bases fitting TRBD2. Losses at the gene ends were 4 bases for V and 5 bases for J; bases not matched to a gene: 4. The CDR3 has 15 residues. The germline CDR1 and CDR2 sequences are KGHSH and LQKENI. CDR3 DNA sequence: TGTGCCAGCTCACAGGGACTAGCGGGGTCGGAGACCCAGTACTTC. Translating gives CASSQGLAGSETQYF.